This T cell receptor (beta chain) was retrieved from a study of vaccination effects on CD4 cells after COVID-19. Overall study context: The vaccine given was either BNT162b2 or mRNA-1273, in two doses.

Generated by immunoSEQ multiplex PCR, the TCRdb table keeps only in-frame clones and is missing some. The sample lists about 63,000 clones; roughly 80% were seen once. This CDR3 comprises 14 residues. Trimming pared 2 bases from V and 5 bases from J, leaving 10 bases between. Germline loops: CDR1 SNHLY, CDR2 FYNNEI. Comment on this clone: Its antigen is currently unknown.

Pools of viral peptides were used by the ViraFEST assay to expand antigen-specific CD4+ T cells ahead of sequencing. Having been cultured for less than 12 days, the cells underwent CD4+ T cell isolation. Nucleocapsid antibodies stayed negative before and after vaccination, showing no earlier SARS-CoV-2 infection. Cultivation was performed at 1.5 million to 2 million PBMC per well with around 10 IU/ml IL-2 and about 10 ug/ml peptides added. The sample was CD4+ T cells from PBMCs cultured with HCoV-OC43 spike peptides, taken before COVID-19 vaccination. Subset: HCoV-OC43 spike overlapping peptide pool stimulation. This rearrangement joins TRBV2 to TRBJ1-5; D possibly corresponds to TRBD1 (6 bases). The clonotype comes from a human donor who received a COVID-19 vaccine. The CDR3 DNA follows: TGTGCCAGCAGTGAACAGGGGACGGATCAGCCCCAGCATTTT. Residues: CASSEQGTDQPQHF.